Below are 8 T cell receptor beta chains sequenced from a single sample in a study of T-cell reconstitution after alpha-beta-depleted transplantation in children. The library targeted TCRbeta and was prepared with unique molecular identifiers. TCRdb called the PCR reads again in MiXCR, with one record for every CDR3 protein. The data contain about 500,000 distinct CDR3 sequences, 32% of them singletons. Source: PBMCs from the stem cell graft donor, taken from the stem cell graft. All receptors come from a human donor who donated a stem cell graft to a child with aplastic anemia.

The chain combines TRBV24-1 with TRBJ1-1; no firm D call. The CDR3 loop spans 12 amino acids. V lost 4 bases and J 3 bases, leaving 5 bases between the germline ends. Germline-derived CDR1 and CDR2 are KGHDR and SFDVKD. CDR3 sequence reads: CATSDTHTEAFF. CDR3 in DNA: TGTGCCACCAGTGACACCCACACTGAAGCTTTCTTT.

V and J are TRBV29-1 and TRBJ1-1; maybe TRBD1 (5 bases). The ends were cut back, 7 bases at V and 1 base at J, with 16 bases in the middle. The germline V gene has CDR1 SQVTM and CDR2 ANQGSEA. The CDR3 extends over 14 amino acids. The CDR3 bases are TGCAGCGGCCGACCGGGACCGAGGAACACTGAAGCTTTCTTT. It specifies CSGRPGPRNTEAFF.

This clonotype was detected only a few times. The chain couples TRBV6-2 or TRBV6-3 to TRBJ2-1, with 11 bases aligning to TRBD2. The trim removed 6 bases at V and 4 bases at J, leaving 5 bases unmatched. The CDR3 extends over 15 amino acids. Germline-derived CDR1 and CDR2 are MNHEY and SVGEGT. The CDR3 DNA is TGTGCCAGCAGAATCGGGACTAGCGGATACAATGAGCAGTTCTTC. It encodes CASRIGTSGYNEQFF.

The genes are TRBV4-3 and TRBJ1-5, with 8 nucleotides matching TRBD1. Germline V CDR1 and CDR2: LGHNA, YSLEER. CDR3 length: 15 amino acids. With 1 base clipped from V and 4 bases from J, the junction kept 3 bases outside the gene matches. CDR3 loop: CASSQGTGTNQPQHF. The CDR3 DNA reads TGCGCCAGCAGCCAAGGGACAGGGACGAATCAGCCCCAGCATTTT.

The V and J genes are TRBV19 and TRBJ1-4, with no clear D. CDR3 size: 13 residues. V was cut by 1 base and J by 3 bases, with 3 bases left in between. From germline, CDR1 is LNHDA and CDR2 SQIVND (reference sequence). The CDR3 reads CASSIAPNEKLFF. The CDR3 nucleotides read TGTGCCAGTAGTATAGCCCCTAATGAAAAACTGTTTTTT.

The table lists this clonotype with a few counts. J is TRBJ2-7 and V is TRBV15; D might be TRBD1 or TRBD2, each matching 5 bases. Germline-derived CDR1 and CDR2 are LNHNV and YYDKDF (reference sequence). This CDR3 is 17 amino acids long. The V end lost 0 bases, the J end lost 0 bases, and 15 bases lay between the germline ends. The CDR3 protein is CATSRDPRGAGSYEQYV. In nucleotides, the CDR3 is TGTGCCACCAGCAGAGATCCTCGGGGCGCAGGCTCCTACGAGCAGTACGTC.

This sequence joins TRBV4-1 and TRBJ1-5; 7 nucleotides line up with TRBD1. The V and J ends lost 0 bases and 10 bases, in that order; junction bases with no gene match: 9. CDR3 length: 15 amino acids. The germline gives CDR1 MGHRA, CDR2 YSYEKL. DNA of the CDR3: TGCGCCAGCAGCCAAGACCCGGGACAGATCTATCCCCAGCATTTT. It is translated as CASSQDPGQIYPQHF.

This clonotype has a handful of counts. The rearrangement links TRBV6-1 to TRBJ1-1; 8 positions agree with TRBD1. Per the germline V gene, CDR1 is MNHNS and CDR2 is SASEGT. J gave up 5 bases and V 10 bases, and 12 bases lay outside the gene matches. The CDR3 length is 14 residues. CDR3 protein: CANSGGRGLTEAFF. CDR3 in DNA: TGTGCCAATTCTGGAGGCAGGGGGCTTACTGAAGCTTTCTTT.